What follows are 20 T cell receptor beta chains derived from one specimen sequenced in a study of OX40 agonist ivuxolimab in advanced cancers. The assay was immunoSEQ multiplex PCR, and TCRdb's table has in-frame clones only and misses some. The data hold fewer than 45,000 clones, with 74% observed a single time. The source material was CD4+ or CD8+ T cells sorted from blood, sampled in a trial of the OX40 agonist ivuxolimab. These TCRs come from an adult with an advanced solid tumor such as melanoma, head and neck, liver or kidney cancer.

The J gene is TRBJ2-5, the V gene TRBV6-6; 7 positions match TRBD2. Germline V lookup: CDR1 MNHNY, CDR2 SVGAGI (reference sequence). The ends lost 8 bases at V and 2 bases at J; junction bases unmatched: 8. The CDR3 runs to 14 residues. CDR3 loop: CASSSSGGQETQYF. The CDR3 nucleotides read TGTGCCAGCTCTTCGTCGGGGGGTCAAGAGACCCAGTACTTC.

There are a few counts of this clone. The V gene is TRBV6-1, the J gene TRBJ1-2; D perhaps matches TRBD1 (6 bases). Per germline, CDR1 MNHNS and CDR2 SASEGT. The CDR3 totals 15 residues. The V and J ends lost 4 bases and 2 bases respectively, with 14 bases between them. CDR3 in amino acids: CASSGETGKNYGYTF. The CDR3 region has the DNA TGTGCCAGCAGTGGGGAAACAGGGAAGAACTATGGCTACACCTTC.

Points on this clone: Compared with germline, one end of the junction differs, possibly owing to a read error. V usage is TRBV23-1 and J usage is TRBJ2-6, with D unclear. TRBV23-1 is an ORF, with its function uncertain. This CDR3 region has 15 residues. CDR3: CASSQSSSGANVLTF. The CDR3 nucleotides read TGCGCCAGCAGCCAATCCAGCTCTGGGGCCAACGTCCTGACTTTC.

The V call is TRBV6-1, the J call TRBJ1-4, with TRBD1 matching over 9 bases. CDR3 length equals 15 residues. Germline values: CDR1 MNHNS, CDR2 SASEGT. J was trimmed by 4 bases and V by 1 base; bases with no gene match: 1. The CDR3 reads CASSEVDRGNEKLFF. CDR3 nucleotides: TGTGCCAGCAGTGAAGTGGACAGGGGTAATGAAAAACTGTTTTTT.

This chain links TRBV5-1 with TRBJ1-3; 7 positions agree with TRBD1. Germline CDR1 reads SGHRS; CDR2 reads YFSETQ. This CDR3 is 12 amino acids long. Trimming at V came to 5 bases and at J to 14 bases, leaving 10 bases not matched to a gene. CDR3 DNA sequence: TGCGCCAGCAGAACAAACAGGGGTTACGTATATTTT. Its translation: CASRTNRGYVYF.

The chain has TRBV30 and TRBJ2-2; D perhaps matches TRBD2 (6 bases). In germline, CDR1 is GTSNPN, CDR2 SVGIG (reference sequence). The CDR3 is 16 residues long. V was clipped by 0 bases and J by 6 bases, with 17 bases between them. CDR3 in amino acids: CAWSVPGNTGAGELFF. The CDR3 nucleotides are TGTGCCTGGAGTGTACCCGGGAACACGGGGGCCGGGGAGCTGTTTTTT.

This sequence joins TRBV14 and TRBJ2-7, with D unclear. This CDR3 comprises 15 residues. Germline assignment: CDR1 SGHDN and CDR2 FVKESK. Trimming took 1 base from V and 4 from J, leaving 14 bases between them. The CDR3 region is CASSQVPGLKYEQYV. The CDR3 DNA reads TGTGCCAGCAGCCAAGTTCCGGGCCTCAAATACGAGCAGTACGTC.

This clone was picked up a small number of times. The chain uses TRBV7-9 and TRBJ2-5; 8 nucleotides agree with TRBD2. CDR1 and CDR2 from the germline V gene are SEHNR and FQNEAQ (reference sequence). With V trimmed by 5 bases and J by 5 bases, 4 bases remained unmatched. The CDR3 has 13 amino acids. The DNA for the CDR3 is TGTGCCAGCAGCACCGGGGGGGAGGAGACCCAGTACTTC. Protein sequence: CASSTGGEETQYF.

The chain recombines TRBV7-9 with TRBJ1-2, with no clear D. CDR1 SEHNR and CDR2 FQNEAQ come from the germline V gene (reference sequence). Between the trimmed V and J ends, which lost 0 bases and 5 bases, there was a span of 4 bases. The CDR3 loop spans 12 amino acids. In DNA, the CDR3 is TGTGCCAGCAGCTTAGCGGATTATGGCTACACCTTC. Translated: CASSLADYGYTF.

The chain carries TRBV6-5 and TRBJ2-7, with unresolved D. Germline CDR1 reads MNHEY; CDR2 reads SVGAGI. The germline V and J ends were trimmed by 2 bases and 1 base, with 6 bases remaining between them. The CDR3 is 13 residues long. The CDR3 nucleotides read TGTGCCAGCAGTTACCTTATATCCTACGAGCAGTACGTC. Its translation: CASSYLISYEQYV.

The V gene is TRBV30, the J gene TRBJ1-5; D might be TRBD1 (5 bases). Trimming removed 2 bases from V and 7 bases from J, with 12 bases in between. CDR3 length: 13 amino acids. The germline V gene encodes CDR1 GTSNPN and CDR2 SVGIG (reference sequence). The DNA for the CDR3 is TGTGCCTGGAGTCTCCGGGACGGGCAGCCCCAGCATTTT. This sequence encodes CAWSLRDGQPQHF.

The genes are TRBV5-1 and TRBJ1-6, with D possibly TRBD1 on 5 matching bases. Trimming removed 1 base from V and 7 bases from J, with 12 bases in between. The CDR3 length is 15 residues. CDR1 and CDR2 (germline): SGHRS, YFSETQ. The CDR3 DNA reads as TGCGCCAGCAGCTTGATAAGGGGTGAAAATTCACCCCTCCACTTT. It specifies CASSLIRGENSPLHF.

Here the CDR3 reads CASSSKIGTSGEGTYEQYF. In DNA, the CDR3 is TGTGCCAGTAGTTCCAAGATCGGGACTAGCGGGGAGGGGACCTACGAGCAGTACTTC. The chain couples TRBV19 to TRBJ2-7; TRBD2 aligns across 13 bases. The J segment lost 2 bases and the V segment lost 5 bases, leaving 15 bases of the junction unmatched. Germline V gene lookup returns CDR1 LNHDA and CDR2 SQIVND (reference sequence). This CDR3 is built from 19 residues.

The rearrangement uses TRBV18 and TRBJ1-1; D is unclear. V was cut by 4 bases and J by 1 base, with 10 bases left in between. Germline loops: CDR1 KGHSH, CDR2 LQKENI. This CDR3 spans 14 amino acids. CDR3 in amino acids: CASSRALQNTEAFF. CDR3 DNA: TGTGCCAGCTCACGGGCGCTTCAGAACACTGAAGCTTTCTTT.

CDR3: CASRPTSAGTDTQYF. The CDR3 nucleotides are TGTGCCAGCAGGCCAACTAGCGCGGGCACAGATACGCAGTATTTT. The rearrangement links TRBV6-1 to TRBJ2-3, with TRBD2 matching 7 bases. V was clipped by 6 bases and J by 1 base; unmatched bases: 7. The V gene's germline CDR1 is MNHNS and CDR2 SASEGT. The CDR3 sequence is 15 residues long.

Worth noting for this clone: A read error may account for a junction end that differs from germline. The chain carries TRBV20-1 and TRBJ1-2, with D unresolved. Germline-derived CDR1 and CDR2 are DFQATT and SNEGSKA (reference sequence). There are 11 residues in the CDR3. The CDR3 coding sequence is TGCAGTGCTAGTTCGGGGAAAGATCCGCTCTTC. Translating it yields CSASSGKDPLF.

The rearrangement uses TRBV2 and TRBJ2-1; the match to TRBD2 covers 7 bases. The CDR3 totals 13 residues. Germline V gives CDR1 SNHLY, CDR2 FYNNEI. V was clipped by 7 bases and J by 7 bases; unmatched bases: 7. The chain's CDR3 is CASTRDYQNEQFF. The CDR3 DNA sequence: TGTGCCAGCACCCGGGACTACCAGAATGAGCAGTTCTTC.

This clone was recorded only once. The chain links TRBV19 to TRBJ2-2, with 8 bases aligning to TRBD1. Germline V CDR1 and CDR2: LNHDA, SQIVND (reference sequence). CDR3 length: 15 residues. The ends lost 5 bases at V and 5 bases at J; junction bases unmatched: 7. The CDR3 loop is CASSPTGGGTGELFF. The CDR3 DNA reads TGTGCCAGTAGTCCAACAGGGGGTGGGACCGGGGAGCTGTTTTTT. The full variable domain, in which reference TRBV19 and TRBJ2-2 provide the parts outside the CDR3, is DGGITQSPKYLFRKEGQNVTLSCEQNLNHDAMYWYRQDPGQGLRLIYYSQIVNDFQKGDIAEGYSVSREKKESFPLTVTSAQKNPTAFYLCASSPTGGGTGELFFGEGSRLTVL.

This chain uses TRBV30 with TRBJ1-4; 9 bases are a match to TRBD1. J gave up 7 bases and V 1 base, and 7 bases lay outside the gene matches. The CDR3 has 15 residues. CDR1 GTSNPN and CDR2 SVGIG come from the germline V gene (reference sequence). CDR3 in amino acids: CAWSGLGQGGEKLFF. The CDR3 DNA reads TGTGCCTGGAGTGGATTGGGACAGGGTGGTGAAAAACTGTTTTTT. The entire variable domain, with the rest obtained from reference TRBV30 and TRBJ1-4, is as follows: SQTIHQWPATLVQPVGSPLSLECTVEGTSNPNLYWYRQAAGRGLQLLFYSVGIGQISSEVPQNLSASRPQDRQFILSSKKLLLSDSGFYLCAWSGLGQGGEKLFFGSGTQLSVL.

The rearrangement joins TRBV6-1 to TRBJ1-2; D ambiguous. Looked up from germline, CDR1 is MNHNS and CDR2 is SASEGT. There are 12 residues in the CDR3. V was cut by 1 base and J by 6 bases, with 6 bases left in between. The CDR3 DNA sequence: TGTGCCAGCAGTGAAGTGGCAGATGGCTACACCTTC. It codes for CASSEVADGYTF.